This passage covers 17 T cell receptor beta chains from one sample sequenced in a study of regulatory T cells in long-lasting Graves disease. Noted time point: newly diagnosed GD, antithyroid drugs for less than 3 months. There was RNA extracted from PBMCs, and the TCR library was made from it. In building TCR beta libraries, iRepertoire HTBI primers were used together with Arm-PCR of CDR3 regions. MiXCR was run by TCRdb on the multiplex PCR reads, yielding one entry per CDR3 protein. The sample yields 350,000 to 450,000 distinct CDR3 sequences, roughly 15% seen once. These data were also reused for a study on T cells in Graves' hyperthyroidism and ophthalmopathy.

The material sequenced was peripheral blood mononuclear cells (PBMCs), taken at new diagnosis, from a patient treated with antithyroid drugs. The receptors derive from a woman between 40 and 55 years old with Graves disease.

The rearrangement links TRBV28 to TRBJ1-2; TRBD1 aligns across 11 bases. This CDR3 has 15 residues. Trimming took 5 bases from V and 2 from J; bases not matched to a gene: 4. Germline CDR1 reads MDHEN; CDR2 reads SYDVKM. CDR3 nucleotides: TGTGCCAGCAGTCCGGGGGACAGGGGGAACTATGGCTACACCTTC. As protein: CASSPGDRGNYGYTF.

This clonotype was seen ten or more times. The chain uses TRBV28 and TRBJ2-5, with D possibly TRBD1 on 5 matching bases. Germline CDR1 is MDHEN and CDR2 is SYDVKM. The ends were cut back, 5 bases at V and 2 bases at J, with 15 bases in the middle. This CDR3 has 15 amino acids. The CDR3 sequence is CASSPVGAAQETQYF. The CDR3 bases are TGTGCCAGCAGTCCCGTAGGGGCGGCTCAAGAGACCCAGTACTTC.

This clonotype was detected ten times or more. This chain's CDR3 is CASSEAGLHEETQYF. The CDR3 DNA sequence: TGTGCCAGCAGTGAAGCCGGGCTCCACGAAGAGACCCAGTACTTC. The rearrangement uses TRBV2 and TRBJ2-5; D is unclear. Germline V gives CDR1 SNHLY, CDR2 FYNNEI. With 0 bases removed from V and 3 bases from J, the gap between germline ends came to 11 bases. The CDR3 covers 15 residues.

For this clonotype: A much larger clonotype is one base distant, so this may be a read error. In DNA, the CDR3 is TGTGCCGGCAGTGCTCACAGGGAGATCAACACTGAAGCTTTCTTT. It encodes CAGSAHREINTEAFF. The gene calls are TRBV28 and TRBJ1-1; D possibly corresponds to TRBD1 (6 bases). This CDR3 has 15 residues. Germline CDR1 is MDHEN and CDR2 is SYDVKM. The whole variable domain, remainder taken from reference TRBV28 and TRBJ1-1, is DVKVTQSSRYLVKRTGEKVFLECVQDMDHENMFWYRQDPGLGLRLIYFSYDVKMKEKGDIPEGYSVSREKKERFSLILESASTNQTSMYLCAGSAHREINTEAFFGQGTRLTVV.

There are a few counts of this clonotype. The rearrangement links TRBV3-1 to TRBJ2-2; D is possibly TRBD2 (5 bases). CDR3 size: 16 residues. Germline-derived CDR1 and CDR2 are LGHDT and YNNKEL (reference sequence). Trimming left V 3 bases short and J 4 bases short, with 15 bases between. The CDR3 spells CASSQSGLTSTGELFF. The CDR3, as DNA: TGTGCCAGCAGCCAGAGCGGTTTAACCTCCACCGGGGAGCTGTTTTTT.

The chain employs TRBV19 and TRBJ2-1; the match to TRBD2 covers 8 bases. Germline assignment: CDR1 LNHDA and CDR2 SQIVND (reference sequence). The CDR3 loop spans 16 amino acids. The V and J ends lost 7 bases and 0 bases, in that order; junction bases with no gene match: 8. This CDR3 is CASTDSSGPSYNEQFF. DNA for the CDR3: TGTGCCAGTACCGACTCTAGCGGGCCCTCCTACAATGAGCAGTTCTTC.

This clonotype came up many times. The CDR3 DNA reads as TGCAGTGCTAGAGATCTCCTAGCGGGAGTAGATACGCAGTATTTT. Amino acid sequence: CSARDLLAGVDTQYF. V usage is TRBV20-1 and J usage is TRBJ2-3; 10 nucleotides match TRBD2. Germline loops: CDR1 DFQATT, CDR2 SNEGSKA (reference sequence). V lost 0 bases to trimming and J lost 5 bases; unmatched junction nucleotides: 5. CDR3 size: 15 residues.

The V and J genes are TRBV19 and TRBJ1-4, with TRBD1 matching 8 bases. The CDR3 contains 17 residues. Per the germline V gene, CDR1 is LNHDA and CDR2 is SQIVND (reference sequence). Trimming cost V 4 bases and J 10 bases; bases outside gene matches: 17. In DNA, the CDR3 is TGTGCCAGTAGTACCTCGCATACAGGGGGGCTCGTTGTAAAACTGTTTTTT. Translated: CASSTSHTGGLVVKLFF.

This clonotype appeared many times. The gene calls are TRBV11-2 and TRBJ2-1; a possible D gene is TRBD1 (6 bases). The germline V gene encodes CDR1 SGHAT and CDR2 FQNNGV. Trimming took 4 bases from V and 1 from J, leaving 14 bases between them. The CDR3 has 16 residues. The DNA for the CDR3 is TGTGCCAGCAGCTCGAATACAGGGACGTCCTACAATGAGCAGTTCTTC. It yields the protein CASSSNTGTSYNEQFF.

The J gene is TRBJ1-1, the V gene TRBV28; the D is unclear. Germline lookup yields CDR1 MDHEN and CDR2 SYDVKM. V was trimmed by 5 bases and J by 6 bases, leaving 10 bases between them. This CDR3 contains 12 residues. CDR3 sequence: CASSPSVAEAFF. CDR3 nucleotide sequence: TGTGCCAGCAGTCCGAGTGTCGCTGAAGCTTTCTTT.

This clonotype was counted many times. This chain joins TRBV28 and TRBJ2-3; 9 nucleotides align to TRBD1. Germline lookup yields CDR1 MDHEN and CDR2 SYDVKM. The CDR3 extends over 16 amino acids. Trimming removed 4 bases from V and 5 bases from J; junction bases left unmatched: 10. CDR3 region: CASSSLGTGYKDTQYF. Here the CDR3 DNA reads TGTGCCAGCAGTTCGCTCGGGACAGGGTATAAAGATACGCAGTATTTT.

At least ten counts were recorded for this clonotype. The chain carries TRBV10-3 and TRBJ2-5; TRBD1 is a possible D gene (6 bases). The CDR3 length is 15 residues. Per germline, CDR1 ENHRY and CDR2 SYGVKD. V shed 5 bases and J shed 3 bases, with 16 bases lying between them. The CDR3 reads CAISSSGAGKETQYF. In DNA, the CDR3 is TGTGCCATCAGTTCATCAGGGGCTGGAAAAGAGACCCAGTACTTC.

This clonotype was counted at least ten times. CDR3 region: CASSPRQTGNTGELFF. The CDR3 DNA reads TGTGCCAGCTCACCCCGACAGACAGGGAACACCGGGGAGCTGTTTTTT. The rearrangement joins TRBV18 to TRBJ2-2, with D perhaps matching TRBD1 (6 bases). V gave up 3 bases and J gave up 1 base, with 12 bases separating them. The CDR3 consists of 16 residues. Germline CDR1 reads KGHSH; CDR2 reads LQKENI.

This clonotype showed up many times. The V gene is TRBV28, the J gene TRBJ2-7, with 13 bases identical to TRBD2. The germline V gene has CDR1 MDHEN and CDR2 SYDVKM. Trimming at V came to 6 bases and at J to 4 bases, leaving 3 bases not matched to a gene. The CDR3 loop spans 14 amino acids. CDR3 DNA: TGTGCCAGCAGACTAGCGGGAGGGCGTTACGAGCAGTACTTC. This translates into CASRLAGGRYEQYF.

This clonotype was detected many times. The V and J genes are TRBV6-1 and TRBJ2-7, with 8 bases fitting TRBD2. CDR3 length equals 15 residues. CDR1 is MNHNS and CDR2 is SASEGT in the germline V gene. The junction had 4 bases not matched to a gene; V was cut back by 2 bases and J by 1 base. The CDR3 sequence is CASSEFVAGSYEQYF. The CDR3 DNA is TGTGCCAGCAGTGAATTCGTAGCGGGATCCTACGAGCAGTACTTC.

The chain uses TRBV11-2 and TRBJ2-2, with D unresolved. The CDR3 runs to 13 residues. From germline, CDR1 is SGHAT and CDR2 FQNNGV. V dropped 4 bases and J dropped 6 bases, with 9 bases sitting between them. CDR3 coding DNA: TGTGCCAGCAGCTCGGACCTAGCCGGGGAGCTGTTTTTT. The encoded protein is CASSSDLAGELFF.

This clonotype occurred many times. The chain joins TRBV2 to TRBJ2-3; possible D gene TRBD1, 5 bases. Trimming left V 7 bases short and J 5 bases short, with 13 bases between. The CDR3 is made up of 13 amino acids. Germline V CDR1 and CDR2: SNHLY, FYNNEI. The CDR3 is CASTAGLEDTQYF. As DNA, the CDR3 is TGTGCCAGCACCGCAGGGCTTGAAGATACGCAGTATTTT.